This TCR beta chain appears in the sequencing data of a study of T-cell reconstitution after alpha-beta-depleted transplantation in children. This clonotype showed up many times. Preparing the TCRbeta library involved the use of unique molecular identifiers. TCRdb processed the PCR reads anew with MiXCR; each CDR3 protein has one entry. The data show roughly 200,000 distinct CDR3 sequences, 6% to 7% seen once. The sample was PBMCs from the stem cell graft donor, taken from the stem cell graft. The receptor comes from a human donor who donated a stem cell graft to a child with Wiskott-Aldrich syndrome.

The DNA of the CDR3 is TGCGCCAGCAGCATAGCAGGGGTGGATACGCAGTATTTT. Its translation: CASSIAGVDTQYF. The chain uses TRBV5-1 and TRBJ2-3; perhaps TRBD1 as D (6 bases). V lost 4 bases and J lost 6, with 12 bases in between. Germline CDR1 is SGHRS and CDR2 is YFSETQ. The CDR3 loop spans 13 amino acids.